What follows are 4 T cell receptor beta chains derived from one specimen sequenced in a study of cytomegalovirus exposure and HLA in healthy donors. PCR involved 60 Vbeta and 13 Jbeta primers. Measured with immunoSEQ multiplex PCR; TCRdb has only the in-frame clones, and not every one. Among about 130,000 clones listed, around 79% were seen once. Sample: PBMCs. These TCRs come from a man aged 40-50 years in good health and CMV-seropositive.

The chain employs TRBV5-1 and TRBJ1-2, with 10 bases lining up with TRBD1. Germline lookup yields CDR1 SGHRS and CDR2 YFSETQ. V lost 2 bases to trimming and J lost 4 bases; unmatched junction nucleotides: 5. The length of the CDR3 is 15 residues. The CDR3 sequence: CASSFLTGGSYGYTF. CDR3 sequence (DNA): TGCGCCAGCAGCTTCCTGACAGGGGGCTCCTATGGCTACACCTTC.

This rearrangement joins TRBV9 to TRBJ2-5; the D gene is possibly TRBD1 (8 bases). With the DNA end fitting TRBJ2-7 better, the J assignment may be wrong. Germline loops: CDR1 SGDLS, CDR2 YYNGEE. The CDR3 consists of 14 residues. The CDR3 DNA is TGTGCCAGCAGCCCTTACAGGGGGGGCTACGAGCAGTACTTC. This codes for CASSPYRGGYEQYF.

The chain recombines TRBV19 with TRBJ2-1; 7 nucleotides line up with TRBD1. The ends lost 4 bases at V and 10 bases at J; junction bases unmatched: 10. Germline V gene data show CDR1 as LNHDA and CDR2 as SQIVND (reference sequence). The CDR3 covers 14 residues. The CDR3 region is CASSTTGWDREQFF. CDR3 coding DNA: TGTGCCAGTAGTACGACAGGGTGGGATAGGGAGCAGTTCTTC.

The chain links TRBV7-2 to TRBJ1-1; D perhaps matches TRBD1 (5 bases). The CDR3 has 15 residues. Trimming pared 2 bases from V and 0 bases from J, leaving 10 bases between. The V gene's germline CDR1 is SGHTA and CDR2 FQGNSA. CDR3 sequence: CASSLWGGMNTEAFF. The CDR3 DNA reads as TGTGCCAGCAGCTTATGGGGGGGGATGAACACTGAAGCTTTCTTT.